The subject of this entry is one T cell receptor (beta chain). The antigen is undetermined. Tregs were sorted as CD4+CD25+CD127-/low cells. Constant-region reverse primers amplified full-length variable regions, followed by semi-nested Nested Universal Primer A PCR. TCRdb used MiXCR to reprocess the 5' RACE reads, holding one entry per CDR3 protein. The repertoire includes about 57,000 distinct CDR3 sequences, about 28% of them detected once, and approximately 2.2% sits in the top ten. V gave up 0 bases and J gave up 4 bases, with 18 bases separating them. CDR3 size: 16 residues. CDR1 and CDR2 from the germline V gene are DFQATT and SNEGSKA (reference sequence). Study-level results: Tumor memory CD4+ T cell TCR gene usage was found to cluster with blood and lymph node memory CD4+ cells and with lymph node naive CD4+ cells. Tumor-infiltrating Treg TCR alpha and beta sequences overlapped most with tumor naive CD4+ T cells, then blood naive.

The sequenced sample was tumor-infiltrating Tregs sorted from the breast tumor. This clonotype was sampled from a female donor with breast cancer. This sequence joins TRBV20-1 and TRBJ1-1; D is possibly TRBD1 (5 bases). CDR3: CSARDGNRRGATEAFF. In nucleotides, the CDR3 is TGCAGTGCTAGAGATGGGAACAGGAGGGGTGCCACTGAAGCTTTCTTT.